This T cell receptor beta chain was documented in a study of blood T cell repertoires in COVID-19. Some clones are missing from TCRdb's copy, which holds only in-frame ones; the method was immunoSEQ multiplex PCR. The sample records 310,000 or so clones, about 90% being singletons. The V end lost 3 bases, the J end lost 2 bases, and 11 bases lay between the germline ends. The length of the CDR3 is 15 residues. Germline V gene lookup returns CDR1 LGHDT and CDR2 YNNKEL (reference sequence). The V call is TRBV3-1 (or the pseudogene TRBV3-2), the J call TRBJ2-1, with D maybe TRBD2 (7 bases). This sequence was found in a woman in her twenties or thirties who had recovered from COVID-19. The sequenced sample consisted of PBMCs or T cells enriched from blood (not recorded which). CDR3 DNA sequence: TGTGCCAGCAGCCACGCGGGGGCCGCCTACAATGAGCAGTTCTTC. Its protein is CASSHAGAAYNEQFF.